This TCR beta chain was found in a study of blood T cell repertoires in COVID-19. The germline CDR1 and CDR2 sequences are LNHNV and YYDKDF (reference sequence). V was trimmed by 3 bases and J by 6 bases, leaving 14 bases between them. The CDR3 totals 14 residues. TCRdb's copy holds only in-frame clones and misses some; the assay was immunoSEQ multiplex PCR. The repertoire includes 180,000 or so clones, 65% to 85% of them detected once, and 10% to 15% sits in the top ten. The clonotype was recovered from a woman aged 55-69 years who had recovered from COVID-19. Sequencing was performed on PBMCs or T cells enriched from blood (not recorded which). V is TRBV15 and J is TRBJ1-1, with D maybe TRBD1 (6 bases). CDR3 protein: CATSRTGREPEAFF. DNA of the CDR3: TGTGCCACCAGCAGGACAGGTCGAGAACCTGAAGCTTTCTTT.